The following is a TCR beta chain sequence with its context. Its antigen is still unknown. No base qualities exist here, and no much larger clone lies one base off it. CDR1 and CDR2, looked up from the germline V gene, are ENHRY and SYGVKD. V lost 10 bases and J lost 0 bases, and the count of bases not matched to a germline gene is 15. From the cysteine up to the phenylalanine, the CDR3 has a length of 17 residues. Only the CDR3 region is kept as DNA, spanning 51 bases read in frame from base 1. The data were taken from a study of vaccination and CD4 T cells after COVID-19 (dated 2022 in TCRdb). For the wider study: SARS-CoV-2 positivity had been established in the convalescent patients by nasal swab PCR, and mild disease was recorded in nine or ten of these patients and severe disease in one. The convalescent cohort included six males and four females, with two Hispanic individuals, seven Caucasians, two Asians and one multiracial person. Participants received two doses of either the Pfizer-BioNTech BNT162b2 vaccine (n=8) or the Moderna mRNA-1273 vaccine (n=2). Post-COVID blood samples from convalescent patients were collected a median of around 100 days after diagnosis, with a range of roughly 35 to 180 days. Post-vaccine blood samples were taken a median of about 70 days after the second vaccine dose, with a range of 14 to 241 days. The cultures were stimulated with overlapping spike peptide pools from SARS-CoV-2 and from the common cold coronaviruses HCoV-NL63, HCoV-OC43 and HCoV-229E. As controls, cultures received a CEFX viral epitope pool (the positive control), an HIV-1 Nef peptide pool (the negative control), or no peptide at all. The spike-specific CD4+ TCR repertoire was compared before and after mRNA vaccination in approximately 9 COVID-19 convalescent patients and a few infection-naive healthy vaccine recipients.

The research as a whole found: Among the post-vaccine SARS-CoV-2-reactive clones in convalescent patients, a median 86.3% showed up only after vaccination, which suggests vaccine-specific priming. The median count of SARS-CoV-2-reactive clonotypes went up from 20 to 25 after infection to some 38 after vaccination, although the change was not significant. Relatively few convalescent patients were included in the study, and early timepoints after natural infection were not analyzed. Nearly all vaccine-specific clones in convalescent patients (304 of 307) were mono-reactive for SARS-CoV-2 spike rather than cross-reactive with common cold coronaviruses.

Preparation of the library involved PCR. TCR sequencing of DNA from cultured CD4+ T cells used the Oncomine TCR Beta short-read assay at the Johns Hopkins FTIC core. Genomic DNA was extracted from the cultured CD4+ T cells with the QIAamp micro DNA kit. Oncomine TCR Beta libraries from cultured CD4+ T cells were pooled with unique dual indexes and sequenced on an Illumina iSeq 100. The published analysis was carried out like this. Non-productive sequences were removed, and CDR3s not starting with C, not ending with F or W, or shorter than 7 amino acids were discarded. Antigen-specific clonotypes were identified with the MANAFEST web application by comparing peptide-stimulated wells with reference and other culture wells. To be called positive, a clone needed an FDR below 0.05, an odds ratio above 5, and a productive frequency above 0.1% in at least two of three replicate wells. A clonotype was classed as cross-reactive if the clonotype showed significant expansion both in SARS-CoV-2 spike wells and in at least one common cold coronavirus spike condition. CDR3 homology was assessed with Levenshtein distances (stringdist) and unrooted phylogenetic trees (ape) in R version 3.6.1. TCRdb's own reprocessing of the public reads used fastp at Q25 and MiXCR and kept productive beta chains. CDR3 protein duplicates are merged, each entry listing the most common genes and DNA. TCRdb, not the original authors, processed these V and J calls. A total of tens of thousands of distinct CDR3 sequences appear in this sample, 35% to 55% of them only once. The top ten hold around 12% of the sample.

What this sample's treatment or condition label stands for: approximately 9-day PBMC culture with coronavirus spike peptide pools or control peptides (ViraFEST assay). To expand antigen-specific T cells with peptide pools and then pick out the expanded clonotypes through TCR sequencing, the study relied on the ViraFEST assay. The convalescent patients' positive SARS-CoV-2 PCR tests fell between March and December 2020, which was before the Alpha, Beta and Delta variants emerged in the United States. PBMCs were cultured at around 2 million per well in IMDM supplemented with approximately 5% human AB serum and around 9.5 IU/ml IL-2, with approximately 10 ug/ml peptide pools added. Half of the culture medium was replaced with fresh IL-2-containing medium on days 3 and 7. After 10 to 11 days of culture, CD4+ T cells were isolated by negative selection with the EasySep CD4+ T cell isolation kit. Ficoll-Paque Plus gradient centrifugation was used to isolate PBMCs from whole blood, and the isolated PBMCs were then either used fresh or cryopreserved at -140C. Triplicate wells were generally used for each culture condition.

This TCR was sampled from a human donor who had recovered from COVID-19. The chain is made from TRBV10-3 and TRBJ2-1; 7 bases in the junction line up with TRBD1. Sequenced material: CD4+ T cells from blood, cultured in vitro. The nucleotides are TGTGCCAGCAGCGATGCCCGACAGGGAAGCTCCTACAATGAGCAGTTCTTC. This encodes CASSDARQGSSYNEQFF.